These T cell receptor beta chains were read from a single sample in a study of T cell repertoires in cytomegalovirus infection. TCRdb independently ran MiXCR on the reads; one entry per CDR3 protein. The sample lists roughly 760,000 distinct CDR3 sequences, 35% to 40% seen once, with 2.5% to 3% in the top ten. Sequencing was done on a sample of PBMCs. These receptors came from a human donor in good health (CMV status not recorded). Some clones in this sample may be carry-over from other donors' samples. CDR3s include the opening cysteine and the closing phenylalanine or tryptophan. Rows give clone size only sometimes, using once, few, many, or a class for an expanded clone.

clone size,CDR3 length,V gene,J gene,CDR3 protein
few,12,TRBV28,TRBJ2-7,CASSSPLYEQYF
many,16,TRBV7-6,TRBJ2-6,CASSPQTAPGANVLTF
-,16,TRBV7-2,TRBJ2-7,CASSLEGTRGAYEQYF
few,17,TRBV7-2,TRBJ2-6,CASSLAGGRSGANVLTF
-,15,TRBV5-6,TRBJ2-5,CASSPGQEYQETQYF
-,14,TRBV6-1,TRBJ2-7,CASSDRDKPYEQYF
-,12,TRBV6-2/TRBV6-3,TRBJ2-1,CASSYRLIEQFF
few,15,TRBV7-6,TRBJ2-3,CASSLAGGPEDTQYF
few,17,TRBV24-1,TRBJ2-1,CATSDLGTSGGYNEQFF
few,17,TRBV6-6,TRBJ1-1,CASSYSLVTAMNTEAFF
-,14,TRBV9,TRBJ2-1,CASSVGPSRWEQFF
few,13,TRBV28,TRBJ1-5,CASRGYDGQPQHF
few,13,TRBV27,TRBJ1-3,CASSTSSGNTIYF
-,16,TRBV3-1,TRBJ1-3,CASSQDHRDSGYTIYF
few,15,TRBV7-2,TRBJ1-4,CASSTIRGPNEKLFF
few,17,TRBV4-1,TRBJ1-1,CASSQEGRGFTNTEAFF
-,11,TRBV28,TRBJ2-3,CASSSEDTQYF
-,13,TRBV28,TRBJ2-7,CASSLPGGNEQYF
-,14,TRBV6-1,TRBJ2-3,CASSESSARDTQYF
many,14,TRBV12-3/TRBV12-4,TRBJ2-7,CASSLDGAFDEQYF
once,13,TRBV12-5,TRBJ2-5,CASGRTGDETQYF
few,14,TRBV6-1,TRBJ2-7,CASSEGESSYEQYF
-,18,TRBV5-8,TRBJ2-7,CASSLYWERPGRYYEQYF
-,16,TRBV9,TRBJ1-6,CASSAMDRSYNSPLHF
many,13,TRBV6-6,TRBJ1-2,CASSSAEVAGYTF
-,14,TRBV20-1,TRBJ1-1,CSASYTDGNTEAFF